At least ten counts were recorded for the clone carrying this TCR beta chain. Its antigen is undetermined. The V and J ends lost 4 bases and 10 bases respectively, with 11 bases between them. The CDR3 covers 12 residues. In patients aged 18 to 65, hyperthyroidism was newly diagnosed, with duration under 2 months. The data originate from a study of T cells in Graves' hyperthyroidism and ophthalmopathy. About the research overall: Peripheral blood specimens were obtained at initial diagnosis, prior to any treatment.

Amplification of TCR beta CDR3 regions used RNA as the template. A set of HTBI primers served as the primers for a first-round RT-PCR of the TCR CDR3. TCRdb analysed the multiplex PCR reads with MiXCR anew, one entry per CDR3 protein. The table records around 180,000 distinct CDR3 sequences, around 15% of them present only once. Study conclusions and caveats: Among clonotypes expanded in thyroid above 0.001, most were also found in blood.

This TCR derives from a woman aged 45-65 years with Graves' hyperthyroidism. Source material: blood. This chain joins TRBV12-3 or TRBV12-4 and TRBJ2-1; possibly TRBD2 for D (6 bases). CDR3 loop: CASSSIAVEQFF. As DNA, the CDR3 is TGTGCCAGCAGTTCGATAGCGGTGGAGCAGTTCTTC.